This T cell receptor (beta chain) was found in a study of OX40 agonist ivuxolimab in advanced cancers. For the study at large: Enrolled patients in dose escalation had cancers that were hepatocellular carcinoma, melanoma, renal cell or head and neck cancer.

Study-wide results and limits: Near-lowest levels of clonal expansion characterized partial responders at 0.1-3.0 mg/kg. Mean expanded clone counts were higher in CD8+ than CD4+ T cells.

CDR1 and CDR2 (germline): SGHKS, YYEKEE (reference sequence). This CDR3 is 13 amino acids long. Trimming pared 5 bases from V and 4 bases from J, leaving 9 bases between. The method was immunoSEQ multiplex PCR; TCRdb's version includes in-frame clones alone and lacks a portion of them. This table holds some 91,000 clones, approximately 89% found once. Excluded were patients having autoimmune disease history or systemic immunosuppression. This clone was recorded once. The antigen remains undetermined. The material was CD4+ or CD8+ T cells sorted from blood, obtained in a trial of the OX40 agonist ivuxolimab. The TCR comes from an adult with an advanced solid tumor such as melanoma, head and neck, liver or kidney cancer. The chain combines TRBV5-5 with TRBJ1-4; no firm D call. The DNA of the CDR3 is TGTGCCAGCAGTTCGGACTATAATGAAAAACTGTTTTTT. Translation gives CASSSDYNEKLFF.